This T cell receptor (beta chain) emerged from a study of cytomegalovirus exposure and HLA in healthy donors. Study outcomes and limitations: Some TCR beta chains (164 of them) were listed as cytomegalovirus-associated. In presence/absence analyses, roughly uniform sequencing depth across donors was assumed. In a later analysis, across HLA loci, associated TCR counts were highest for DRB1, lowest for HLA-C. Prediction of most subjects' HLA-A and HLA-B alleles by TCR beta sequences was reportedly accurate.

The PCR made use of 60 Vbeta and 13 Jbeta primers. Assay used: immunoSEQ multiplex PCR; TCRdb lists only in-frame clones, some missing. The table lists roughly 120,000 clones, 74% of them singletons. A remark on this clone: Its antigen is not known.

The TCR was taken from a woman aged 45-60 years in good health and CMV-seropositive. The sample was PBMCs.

CDR3 in amino acids: CASSPRRSSGNTIYF. The CDR3 bases are TGTGCCAGCAGCCCCCGACGGAGCTCTGGAAACACCATATATTTT. The chain joins TRBV4-2 to TRBJ1-3; D call uncertain. With 4 bases removed from V and 0 bases from J, the gap between germline ends came to 10 bases. CDR3 length: 15 residues. CDR1 LGHNA and CDR2 YNFKEQ come from the germline V gene.